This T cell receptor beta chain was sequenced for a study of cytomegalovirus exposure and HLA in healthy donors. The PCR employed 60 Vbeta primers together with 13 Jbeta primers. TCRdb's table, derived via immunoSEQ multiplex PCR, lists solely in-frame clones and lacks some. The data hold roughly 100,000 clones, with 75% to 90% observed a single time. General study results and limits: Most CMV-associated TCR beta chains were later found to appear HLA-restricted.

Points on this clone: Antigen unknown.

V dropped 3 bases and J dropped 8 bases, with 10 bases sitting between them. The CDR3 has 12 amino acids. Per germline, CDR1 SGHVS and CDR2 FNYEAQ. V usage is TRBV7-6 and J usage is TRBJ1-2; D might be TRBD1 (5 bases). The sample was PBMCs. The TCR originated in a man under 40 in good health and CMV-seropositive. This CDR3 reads CASSFTGVGYTF. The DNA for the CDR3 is TGTGCCAGCAGCTTTACAGGAGTGGGCTACACCTTC.